This T cell receptor (beta chain) derives from a study of T cell responses to AZD1222 COVID-19 vaccine. Study results and limitations: It was only a handful of AZD1222 recipients who were seropositive at baseline. CD4 TCRs linked to vaccination spanned spike, dominating at 160-218 and 743-854.

The CDR3 runs to 14 residues. The germline gives CDR1 LNHDA, CDR2 SQIVND (reference sequence). Between the trimmed V and J ends, which lost 3 bases and 3 bases, there was a span of 10 bases. About this clone itself: What it recognizes is unknown.

The data were produced by immunoSEQ multiplex PCR, yet TCRdb's version contains in-frame clones alone and is incomplete. The sample contains about 140,000 clones, 85% to 90% of which appear only once. Sequencing used peripheral blood, obtained on day 0 of AZD1222 vaccination. The receptor was isolated from an adult in good health. J is TRBJ2-3 and V is TRBV19, with unresolved D. CDR3 in amino acids: CASSIRLMTDTQYF. The DNA for the CDR3 is TGTGCCAGTAGTATCCGGCTAATGACAGATACGCAGTATTTT. The full variable domain, rest sourced from reference TRBV19 and TRBJ2-3, is DGGITQSPKYLFRKEGQNVTLSCEQNLNHDAMYWYRQDPGQGLRLIYYSQIVNDFQKGDIAEGYSVSREKKESFPLTVTSAQKNPTAFYLCASSIRLMTDTQYFGPGTRLTVL.